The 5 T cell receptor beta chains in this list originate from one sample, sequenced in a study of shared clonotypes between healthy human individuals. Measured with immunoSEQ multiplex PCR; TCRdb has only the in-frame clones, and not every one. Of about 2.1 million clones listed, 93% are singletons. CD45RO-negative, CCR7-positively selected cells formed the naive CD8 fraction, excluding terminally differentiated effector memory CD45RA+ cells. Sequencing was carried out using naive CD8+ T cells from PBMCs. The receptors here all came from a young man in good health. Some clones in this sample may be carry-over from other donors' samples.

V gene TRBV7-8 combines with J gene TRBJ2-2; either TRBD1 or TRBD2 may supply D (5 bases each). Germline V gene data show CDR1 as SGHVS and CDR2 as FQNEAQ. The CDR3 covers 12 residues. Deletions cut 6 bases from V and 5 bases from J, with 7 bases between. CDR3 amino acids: CASRGETGELFF. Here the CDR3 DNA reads TGTGCCAGCAGGGGGGAGACCGGGGAGCTGTTTTTT.

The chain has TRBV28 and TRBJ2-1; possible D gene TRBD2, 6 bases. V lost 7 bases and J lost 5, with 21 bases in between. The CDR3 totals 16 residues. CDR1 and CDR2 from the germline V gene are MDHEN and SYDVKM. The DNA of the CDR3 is TGTGCCAGCATCGAAGGAGCCGGGAGTATCGACAATGAGCAGTTCTTC. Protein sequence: CASIEGAGSIDNEQFF. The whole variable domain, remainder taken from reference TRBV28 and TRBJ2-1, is DVKVTQSSRYLVKRTGEKVFLECVQDMDHENMFWYRQDPGLGLRLIYFSYDVKMKEKGDIPEGYSVSREKKERFSLILESASTNQTSMYLCASIEGAGSIDNEQFFGPGTRLTVL.

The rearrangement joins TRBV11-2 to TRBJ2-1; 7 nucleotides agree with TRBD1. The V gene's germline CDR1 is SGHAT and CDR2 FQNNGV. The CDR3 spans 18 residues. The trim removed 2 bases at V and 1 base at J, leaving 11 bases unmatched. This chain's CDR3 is CASSLYLEGTASYNEQFF. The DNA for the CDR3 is TGTGCCAGCAGCTTATACCTCGAGGGGACAGCGTCCTACAATGAGCAGTTCTTC.

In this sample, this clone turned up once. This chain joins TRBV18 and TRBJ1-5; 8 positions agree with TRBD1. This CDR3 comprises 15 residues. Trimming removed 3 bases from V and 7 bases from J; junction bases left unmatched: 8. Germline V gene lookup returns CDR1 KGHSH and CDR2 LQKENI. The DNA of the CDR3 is TGTGCCAGCTCACCGCCGGACAGGGCAGGGCAGCCCCAGCATTTT. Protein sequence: CASSPPDRAGQPQHF. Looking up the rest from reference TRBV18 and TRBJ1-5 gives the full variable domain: NAGVMQNPRHLVRRRGQEARLRCSPMKGHSHVYWYRQLPEEGLKFMVYLQKENIIDESGMPKERFSAEFPKEGPSILRIQQVVRGDSAAYFCASSPPDRAGQPQHFGDGTRLSIL.

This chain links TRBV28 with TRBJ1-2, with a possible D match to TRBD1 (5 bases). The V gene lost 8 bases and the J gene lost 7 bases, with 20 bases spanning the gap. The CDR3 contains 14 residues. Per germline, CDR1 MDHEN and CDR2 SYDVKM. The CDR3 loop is CASAGQGISSGYTF. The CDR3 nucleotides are TGTGCCAGCGCGGGGCAGGGAATTTCTAGTGGCTACACCTTC.